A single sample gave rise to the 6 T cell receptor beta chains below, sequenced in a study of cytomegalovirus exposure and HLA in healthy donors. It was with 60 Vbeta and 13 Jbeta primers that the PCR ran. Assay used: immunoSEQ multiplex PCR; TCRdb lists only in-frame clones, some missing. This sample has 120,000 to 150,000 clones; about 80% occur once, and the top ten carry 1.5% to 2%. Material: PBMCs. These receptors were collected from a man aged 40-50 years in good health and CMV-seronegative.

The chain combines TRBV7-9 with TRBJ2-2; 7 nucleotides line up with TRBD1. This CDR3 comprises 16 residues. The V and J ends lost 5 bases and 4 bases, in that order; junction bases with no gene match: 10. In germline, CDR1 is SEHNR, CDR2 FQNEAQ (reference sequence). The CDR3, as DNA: TGTGCCAGCAGCGCCAGGGACAGTCCCGTCACCGGGGAGCTGTTTTTT. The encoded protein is CASSARDSPVTGELFF.

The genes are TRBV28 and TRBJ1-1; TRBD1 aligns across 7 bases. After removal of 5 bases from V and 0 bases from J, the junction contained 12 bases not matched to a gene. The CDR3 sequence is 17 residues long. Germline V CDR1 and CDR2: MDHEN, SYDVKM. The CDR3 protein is CASSGDSRRIVNTEAFF. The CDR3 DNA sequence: TGTGCCAGCAGTGGGGACAGCAGAAGGATTGTGAACACTGAAGCTTTCTTT.

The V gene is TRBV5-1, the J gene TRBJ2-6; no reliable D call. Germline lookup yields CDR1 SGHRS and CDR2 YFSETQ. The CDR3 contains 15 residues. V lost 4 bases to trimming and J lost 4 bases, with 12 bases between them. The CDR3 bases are TGCGCCAGCAGCGCCGCTAGAGCGGGGGCCAACGTCCTGACTTTC. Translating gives CASSAARAGANVLTF.

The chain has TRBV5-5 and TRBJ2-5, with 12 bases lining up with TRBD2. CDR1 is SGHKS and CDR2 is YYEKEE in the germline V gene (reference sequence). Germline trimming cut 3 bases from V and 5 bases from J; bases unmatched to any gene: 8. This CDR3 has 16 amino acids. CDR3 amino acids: CASSSYLAGGPETQYF. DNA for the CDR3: TGTGCCAGCAGCTCATATCTAGCGGGGGGGCCCGAGACCCAGTACTTC.

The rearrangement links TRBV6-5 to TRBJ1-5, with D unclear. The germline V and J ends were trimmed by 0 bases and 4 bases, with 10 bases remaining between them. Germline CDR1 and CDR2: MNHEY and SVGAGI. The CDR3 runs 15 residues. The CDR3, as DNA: TGTGCCAGCAGTTACTCGTCGGGGAGAAATCAGCCCCAGCATTTT. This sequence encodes CASSYSSGRNQPQHF.

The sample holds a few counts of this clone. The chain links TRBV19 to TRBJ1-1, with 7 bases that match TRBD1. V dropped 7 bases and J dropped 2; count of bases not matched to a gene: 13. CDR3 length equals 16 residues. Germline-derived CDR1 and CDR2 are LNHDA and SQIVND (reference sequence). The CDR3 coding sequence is TGTGCCAGTACCTCCCACTGGGGACAGAGAAACACTGAAGCTTTCTTT. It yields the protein CASTSHWGQRNTEAFF.